Below are 10 T cell receptor beta chains sequenced from a single sample in a study of T-cell reconstitution after alpha-beta-depleted transplantation in children. It was with unique molecular identifiers that the TCRbeta library was prepared. TCRdb fed the PCR reads into MiXCR, producing one record per CDR3 protein. The repertoire includes fewer than 450,000 distinct CDR3 sequences, roughly 15% of them detected once, and 35% to 50% sits in the top ten. The sequenced sample was PBMCs, mostly from graft donor cells, obtained 360 days after TCRalphabeta/CD19-depleted stem cell transplant. These receptors came from a male patient between 2 and 15 years old who had a stem cell transplant for acute lymphoblastic leukemia, so the T cells may come from the graft donor.

The chain employs TRBV5-1 and TRBJ1-1, with D maybe TRBD1 (5 bases). The CDR3 is 16 amino acids. Germline values: CDR1 SGHRS, CDR2 YFSETQ. The V end lost 4 bases, the J end lost 7 bases, and 23 bases lay between the germline ends. The CDR3 region is CASSRAGSGLEGEAFF. DNA for the CDR3: TGCGCCAGCAGCCGGGCGGGGTCGGGGCTTGAGGGTGAAGCTTTCTTT.

This clonotype has only one observation. CDR3 DNA: TGCAGCGTTCGGGGACAGGGGGGTGAAAAACTGTTTTTT. Protein: CSVRGQGGEKLFF. This chain links TRBV29-1 with TRBJ1-4, with 11 bases aligning to TRBD1. The V gene's germline CDR1 is SQVTM and CDR2 ANQGSEA. The V segment lost 5 bases and the J segment 7 bases; nucleotides outside the gene matches: 3. CDR3 length equals 13 residues.

This clonotype turned up a few times. The chain has TRBV4-3 and TRBJ2-1; 10 bases fit TRBD2. Germline assignment: CDR1 LGHNA and CDR2 YSLEER. The CDR3 has 15 residues. The V segment lost 2 bases and the J segment 6 bases; nucleotides outside the gene matches: 4. The CDR3 DNA follows: TGCGCCAGCAGCCAAACTAGCGGGATCCGCAATGAGCAGTTCTTC. It translates to CASSQTSGIRNEQFF.

The chain joins TRBV20-1 to TRBJ2-1; TRBD2 aligns across 14 bases. This CDR3 region has 16 residues. The V and J ends lost 1 base and 3 bases, in that order; junction bases with no gene match: 2. In germline, CDR1 is DFQATT, CDR2 SNEGSKA (reference sequence). The CDR3 DNA reads TGCAGTGCTAGAGGGGGACTAGCGGGAGTCTACAATGAGCAGTTCTTC. This sequence encodes CSARGGLAGVYNEQFF.

The sample holds a few counts of this clonotype. The gene calls are TRBV20-1 and TRBJ2-7, with D possibly being TRBD1 (6 bases). Germline loops: CDR1 DFQATT, CDR2 SNEGSKA (reference sequence). The CDR3 loop spans 15 amino acids. V was shortened by 4 bases and J by 1 base, with 17 bases between the two germline ends. Here the CDR3 DNA reads TGCAGTGCTACCGACCGGGACACAGTTTCCTACGAGCAGTACTTC. Protein sequence: CSATDRDTVSYEQYF.

This clonotype was observed a handful of times. V is TRBV9 and J is TRBJ2-7; TRBD2 matches at 7 bases. The CDR3 spans 14 residues. In germline, CDR1 is SGDLS, CDR2 YYNGEE. The V segment lost 4 bases and the J segment 4 bases; nucleotides outside the gene matches: 8. The CDR3 DNA reads TGTGCCAGCAGCCTCTGGACTAGTGGTTACGAGCAGTACTTC. It is translated as CASSLWTSGYEQYF.

This clonotype was seen a handful of times. The CDR3 region is CASSPLSWAQDTDTQYF. CDR3 coding DNA: TGTGCCAGCAGCCCGCTTAGTTGGGCCCAGGACACAGATACGCAGTATTTT. This rearrangement joins TRBV7-2 to TRBJ2-3; no clear D gene. V lost 5 bases, J lost 2 bases, and 20 bases lay in between. The CDR3 length is 17 residues. Germline V gives CDR1 SGHTA, CDR2 FQGNSA.

The chain joins TRBV6-2 or TRBV6-3 to TRBJ2-3, with 11 bases aligning to TRBD2. Looked up from germline, CDR1 is MNHEY and CDR2 is SVGEGT. V gave up 2 bases and J gave up 2 bases; unmatched junction bases: 6. The CDR3 sequence is 17 residues long. The CDR3 loop reads CASSYPGTSGFTDTQYF. For the CDR3, the DNA is TGTGCCAGCAGTTACCCGGGGACTAGCGGATTCACAGATACGCAGTATTTT.

There are many counts of this clonotype. The J gene is TRBJ2-3, the V gene TRBV20-1; 9 bases fit TRBD2. Losses at the gene ends were 3 bases for V and 6 bases for J; bases not matched to a gene: 10. CDR1 and CDR2 from the germline V gene are DFQATT and SNEGSKA (reference sequence). This CDR3 contains 15 residues. The CDR3 is CSASPPGGRGDTQYF. CDR3 DNA: TGCAGTGCTAGTCCTCCTGGCGGGAGGGGCGATACGCAGTATTTT.

The gene calls are TRBV20-1 and TRBJ2-3, with 9 bases matching TRBD1. Germline CDR1 DFQATT, CDR2 SNEGSKA (reference sequence). The CDR3 has 14 residues. V lost 1 base to trimming and J lost 7 bases; unmatched junction nucleotides: 6. Here the CDR3 DNA reads TGCAGTGCTAGAGCCGGGACAGGGTTTAATACGCAGTATTTT. It encodes CSARAGTGFNTQYF.